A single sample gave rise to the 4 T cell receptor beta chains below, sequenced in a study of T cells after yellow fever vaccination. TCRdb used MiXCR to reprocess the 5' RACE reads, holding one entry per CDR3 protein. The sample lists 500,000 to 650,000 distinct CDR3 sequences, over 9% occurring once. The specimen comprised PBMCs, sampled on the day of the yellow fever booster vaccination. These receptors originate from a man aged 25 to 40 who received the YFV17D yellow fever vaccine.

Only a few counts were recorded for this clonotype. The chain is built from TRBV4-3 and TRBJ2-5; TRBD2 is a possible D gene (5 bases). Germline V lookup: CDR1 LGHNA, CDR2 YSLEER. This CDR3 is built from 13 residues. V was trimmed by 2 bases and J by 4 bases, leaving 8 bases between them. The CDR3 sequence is CASSQHEGETQYF. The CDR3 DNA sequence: TGCGCCAGCAGCCAACATGAGGGAGAGACCCAGTACTTC.

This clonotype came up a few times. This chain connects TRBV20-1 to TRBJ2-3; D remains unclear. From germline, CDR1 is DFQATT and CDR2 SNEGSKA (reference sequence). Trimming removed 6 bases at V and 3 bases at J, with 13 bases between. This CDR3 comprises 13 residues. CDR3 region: CSAAAWRTDTQYF. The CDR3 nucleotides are TGCAGTGCGGCGGCGTGGCGGACAGATACGCAGTATTTT.

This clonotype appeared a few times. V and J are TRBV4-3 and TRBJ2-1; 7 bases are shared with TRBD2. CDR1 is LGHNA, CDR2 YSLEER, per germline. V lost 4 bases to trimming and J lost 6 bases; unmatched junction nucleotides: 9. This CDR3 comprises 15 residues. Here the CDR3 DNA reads TGCGCCAGCAGCCGAGGACTAGATTGGTCCAATGAGCAGTTCTTC. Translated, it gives CASSRGLDWSNEQFF.

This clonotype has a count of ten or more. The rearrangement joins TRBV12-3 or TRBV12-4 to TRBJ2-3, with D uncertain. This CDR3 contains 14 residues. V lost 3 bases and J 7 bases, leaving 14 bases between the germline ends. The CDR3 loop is CASSFSSPDNTQYF. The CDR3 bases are TGTGCCAGCAGTTTTTCGAGTCCCGATAATACGCAGTATTTT.